Shown below are 14 T cell receptor beta chains from a single sample sequenced in a study of blood T cells in healthy people across ages. Sample-barcoded 5' priming and a J-beta primer mix drove a second PCR of roughly 6 to 12 cycles. TCRdb re-called the 5' RACE reads with MiXCR, one entry per CDR3 protein. The sample gives 650,000 to 1,000,000 distinct CDR3 sequences, about 34% of which show up once; approximately 12% is in the top ten. Sequencing used blood. The source is a young man in good health.

This sequence joins TRBV9 and TRBJ2-3; a weak D match, TRBD1 (6 bases). In germline, CDR1 is SGDLS, CDR2 YYNGEE. Trimming stripped 0 bases from V and 2 bases from J, with 13 bases between. This CDR3 contains 16 residues. CDR3 sequence (DNA): TGTGCCAGCAGCGTAGCTACTGGGGGCTTCACAGATACGCAGTATTTT. Its protein product is CASSVATGGFTDTQYF.

The rearrangement joins TRBV6-2 or TRBV6-3 to TRBJ2-7; unclear D gene. This CDR3 spans 15 amino acids. V dropped 2 bases and J dropped 2 bases, with 13 bases sitting between them. Germline assignment: CDR1 MNHEY and CDR2 SVGEGT. The CDR3 loop is CASSYLGQATYEQYF. In DNA, the CDR3 is TGTGCCAGCAGTTACCTAGGGCAGGCCACCTACGAGCAGTACTTC.

This clonotype has a count of ten or more. This rearrangement joins TRBV7-3 to TRBJ2-1; maybe TRBD2 (6 bases). V was cut by 2 bases and J by 5 bases, with 13 bases left in between. Germline CDR1 is SGHTA and CDR2 is FQGTGA. The CDR3 runs 15 residues. The CDR3 DNA follows: TGTGCCAGCAGCTTAGATGGGGGGAGGCACAATGAGCAGTTCTTC. Residues: CASSLDGGRHNEQFF.

The chain has TRBV12-3 or TRBV12-4 and TRBJ2-5; D might be TRBD2 (6 bases). The J call could be wrong; TRBJ2-7 is a better fit for the DNA end. This CDR3 region has 15 residues. The CDR3 sequence: CASITVGTQEYEQYF. As DNA, the CDR3 is TGTGCCAGCATCACTGTGGGGACTCAAGAGTACGAGCAGTACTTC.

The chain has TRBV28 and TRBJ2-4; D is ambiguous. Near its end, the DNA agrees better with TRBJ2-5, so the J call may be wrong. The CDR3 extends over 13 amino acids. CDR1 and CDR2 from the germline V gene are MDHEN and SYDVKM. The CDR3 nucleotides are TGTGCCAGCAGTGTAGGGCTCCCCGGGACCCAGTACTTC. It yields the protein CASSVGLPGTQYF.

This clonotype was seen at least ten times. The chain employs TRBV12-3 or TRBV12-4 and TRBJ2-3, with D perhaps TRBD2 (6 bases). This CDR3 has 15 amino acids. Deletions cut 5 bases from V and 1 base from J, with 13 bases between. In DNA form, the CDR3 reads TGTGCCAGCAGTGGCTCGGGGGACCGCACAGATACGCAGTATTTT. Amino acid sequence: CASSGSGDRTDTQYF.

This chain connects TRBV12-3 or TRBV12-4 to TRBJ1-5; D gene ambiguous. V dropped 3 bases and J dropped 5 bases, with 8 bases sitting between them. This CDR3 is 13 amino acids long. As DNA, the CDR3 is TGTGCCAGCAGTTTTATAGGACATCAGCCCCAGCATTTT. This codes for CASSFIGHQPQHF.

V and J are TRBV3-1 and TRBJ1-5; no definite D call. Between the trimmed V and J ends, which lost 4 bases and 7 bases, there was a span of 11 bases. This CDR3 contains 13 residues. Germline CDR1 is LGHDT and CDR2 is YNNKEL (reference sequence). CDR3 sequence: CASSRFDNQPQHF. The CDR3 DNA sequence: TGTGCCAGCAGCCGGTTCGACAACCAGCCCCAGCATTTT.

V usage is TRBV12-3 or TRBV12-4 and J usage is TRBJ2-2; TRBD2 is a possible D gene (7 bases). V was trimmed by 7 bases and J by 6 bases, leaving 18 bases between them. The CDR3 length is 15 residues. The CDR3 protein is CASTLGGGLAGELFF. DNA of the CDR3: TGTGCCAGCACCCTAGGGGGGGGGCTGGCCGGGGAGCTGTTTTTT.

This clonotype has more than one count but fewer than ten. The V gene is TRBV5-6, the J gene TRBJ2-3; 10 nucleotides match TRBD2. The CDR3 is 16 amino acids. Germline CDR1 SGHDT, CDR2 YYEEEE. Germline trimming cut 4 bases from V and 5 bases from J; bases unmatched to any gene: 10. CDR3 bases: TGTGCCAGCAGCCGCAGACTAGCGGGTAAAATAGATACGCAGTATTTT. It translates to CASSRRLAGKIDTQYF.

CDR3 amino acids: CASSIPGDYEQYF. In DNA form, the CDR3 reads TGTGCCAGTAGTATCCCAGGTGACTACGAGCAGTACTTC. V and J are TRBV19 and TRBJ2-7; D ambiguous. Trimming pared 3 bases from V and 3 bases from J, leaving 9 bases between. The CDR3 is 13 amino acids. From germline, CDR1 is LNHDA and CDR2 SQIVND (reference sequence).

The chain recombines TRBV20-1 with TRBJ1-2; tentatively, D is TRBD1 (5 bases). The CDR3 is made up of 14 amino acids. Germline values: CDR1 DFQATT, CDR2 SNEGSKA (reference sequence). The V gene lost 3 bases and the J gene lost 4 bases, with 15 bases spanning the gap. The CDR3 DNA is TGCAGTGCTAGGGTCTCGACAGAGATCTATGGCTACACCTTC. As protein: CSARVSTEIYGYTF.

V is TRBV7-8 and J is TRBJ2-5; D might be TRBD1 (7 bases). V lost 5 bases and J 11 bases, leaving 21 bases between the germline ends. The CDR3 contains 14 residues. The germline V gene encodes CDR1 SGHVS and CDR2 FQNEAQ. The chain's CDR3 is CASSVETGPGEQYF. CDR3 nucleotide sequence: TGTGCCAGCAGCGTAGAGACAGGGCCGGGGGAGCAGTACTTC.

The chain carries TRBV2 and TRBJ2-5, with 12 bases identical to TRBD2. Germline assignment: CDR1 SNHLY and CDR2 FYNNEI. Unmatched junction bases numbered 14, after V lost 6 bases and J lost 3 bases. This CDR3 is built from 18 residues. The CDR3 loop reads CASSSTRATSGGEETQYF. For the CDR3, the DNA is TGTGCCAGCAGCTCCACTCGTGCGACTAGCGGGGGTGAAGAGACCCAGTACTTC.